This TCR beta chain stems from a study of T-cell reconstitution after alpha-beta-depleted transplantation in children. This clonotype has a count of ten or more. Its antigen is undetermined. The TCRbeta library incorporated unique molecular identifiers. TCRdb independently ran MiXCR on the PCR reads; one entry per CDR3 protein. This table has almost 600,000 distinct CDR3 sequences, more than 20% appearing once. Trimming removed 2 bases from V and 7 bases from J, with 9 bases in between. This CDR3 has 13 amino acids. Overall study results and limits: Several hundred graft clones that had expanded were reportedly the source of alpha-beta T cells about two months after transplant. T-cell counts and diversity at one year following transplant were attributed mainly to newly produced T cells.

V is TRBV12-3 or TRBV12-4 and J is TRBJ2-1; D is unresolved. The sequence came from a boy under three years old with Wiskott-Aldrich syndrome, due to receive a stem cell transplant. The sample was PBMCs, taken before TCRalphabeta/CD19-depleted stem cell transplant. The CDR3 nucleotides read TGTGCCAGCAGTTTATCTCGGGTTAATGAGCAGTTCTTC. As protein: CASSLSRVNEQFF.